This TCR beta chain was sequenced for a study of early T cells in non-severe SARS-CoV-2 infection. Whole-study context: Sequencing was performed on bulk RNA from unsorted whole blood, leaving chains unpaired. Study-wide results and limits: Matching with VDJdb favored anti-spike CD8 responses (missing private and CD4 specificities).

Individually, cDNA molecules had unique molecular identifiers attached to them. TCRdb reprocessed the 5' RACE reads via MiXCR and lists one record per CDR3 protein. The data show around 100,000 distinct CDR3 sequences, approximately 14% seen once. In regard to this clonotype: As yet, its antigen is unknown.

This sequence originates from an adult who was a healthcare worker with PCR-confirmed SARS-CoV-2 infection or an uninfected control (not recorded which). The sequencing input was whole blood.

The CDR3 sequence: CASSLRGGVRSIYF. The CDR3 DNA reads as TGCGCCAGCAGCTTGCGGGGGGGCGTTCGCTCCATATATTTT. The chain has TRBV5-1 and TRBJ1-3; a weak D match, TRBD1 (6 bases). This CDR3 has 14 amino acids. Germline V gene lookup returns CDR1 SGHRS and CDR2 YFSETQ. Trimming stripped 1 base from V and 11 bases from J, with 16 bases between.